These 16 T cell receptor beta chains were all obtained from the same sample, sequenced in a study of beta chain features in type 1 diabetes. The whole isolated RNA underwent reverse transcription, so sequencing captured expressed TCRB transcripts. Profiling relied on immunoSEQ multiplex PCR, and the TCRdb table lists in-frame clones only, not all of them. This sample has around 40,000 clones, with around 64% found just once. Sequences were obtained from Tregs from blood. All receptors derive from a woman in her twenties or thirties in good health.

This clone was recorded a few times. The chain joins TRBV25-1 to TRBJ2-3; 8 bases fit TRBD1. V shed 4 bases, J shed 6 bases, and the junction held 9 bases outside the gene matches. The CDR3 runs 15 residues. Germline values: CDR1 MGHDK, CDR2 SYGVNS. The CDR3 nucleotides are TGTGCCAGCAGTGCGGGCTACCAGGGGGCGGATACGCAGTATTTT. Translated: CASSAGYQGADTQYF.

This chain links TRBV7-2 with TRBJ2-7; D is perhaps TRBD2 (5 bases). Trimming stripped 5 bases from V and 2 bases from J, with 16 bases between. This CDR3 is built from 15 residues. Germline V gene sequence: CDR1 SGHTA, CDR2 FQGNSA. CDR3 bases: TGTGCCAGCAGCCGAAGAGCGGATTCTACCTACGAGCAGTACTTC. Encoded protein: CASSRRADSTYEQYF.

The V gene is TRBV5-3, the J gene TRBJ2-6, with unresolved D. TRBV5-3 is known as an ORF, though its function is uncertain. The V gene lost 7 bases and the J gene lost 5 bases, with 22 bases spanning the gap. The length of the CDR3 is 17 residues. Here the CDR3 reads CARGNRGEQSRANVLTF. The CDR3 coding sequence is TGTGCCAGAGGTAATCGAGGTGAACAAAGTCGGGCCAACGTCCTGACTTTC.

The genes are TRBV28 and TRBJ2-1; TRBD2 agrees at 13 bases. The V segment lost 8 bases and the J segment 2 bases; nucleotides outside the gene matches: 0. The length of the CDR3 is 14 residues. Germline CDR1 is MDHEN and CDR2 is SYDVKM. For the CDR3, the DNA is TGTGCCAGCGGGACTAGCGGGACCTACAATGAGCAGTTCTTC. Residues: CASGTSGTYNEQFF.

The chain recombines TRBV18 with TRBJ1-1; 8 bases match TRBD1. The CDR3 contains 17 residues. Germline CDR1 KGHSH, CDR2 LQKENI. Trimming at V came to 3 bases and at J to 3 bases, leaving 12 bases not matched to a gene. The CDR3 sequence is CASSPRQGAGLDTEAFF. CDR3 bases: TGTGCCAGCTCACCGCGGCAGGGGGCCGGGTTGGACACTGAAGCTTTCTTT.

This clone has more than one count but fewer than ten. The chain combines TRBV20-1 with TRBJ2-1; D gene uncertain. This CDR3 has 11 residues. V was cut by 5 bases and J by 4 bases, with 6 bases left in between. Per germline, CDR1 DFQATT and CDR2 SNEGSKA (reference sequence). The CDR3 bases are TGCAGTGCTTCCCCGTACAATGAGCAGTTCTTC. Its translation: CSASPYNEQFF.

V gene TRBV7-3 combines with J gene TRBJ2-2, with 10 bases identical to TRBD2. Germline-derived CDR1 and CDR2 are SGHTA and FQGTGA. This CDR3 has 16 amino acids. V lost 2 bases, J lost 5 bases, and 5 bases stayed unmatched. CDR3 DNA sequence: TGTGCCAGCAGCTTAGTAGCGGGAGGCGGGACCGGGGAGCTGTTTTTT. It encodes CASSLVAGGGTGELFF.

This clone was seen only a few times. The V and J genes are TRBV29-1 and TRBJ2-3; D is undetermined. The ends were cut back, 0 bases at V and 2 bases at J, with 6 bases in the middle. The CDR3 is 13 residues long. Germline-derived CDR1 and CDR2 are SQVTM and ANQGSEA. The CDR3 DNA reads as TGCAGCGTTGAAGACAGGCTCACAGATACGCAGTATTTT. Translating gives CSVEDRLTDTQYF.

This sequence joins TRBV28 and TRBJ2-7; no reliable D call. This CDR3 has 12 residues. The ends were cut back, 6 bases at V and 3 bases at J, with 9 bases in the middle. Germline CDR1 and CDR2: MDHEN and SYDVKM. The chain's CDR3 is CASRQGVYEQYF. CDR3 in DNA: TGTGCCAGCAGGCAAGGAGTCTACGAGCAGTACTTC.

The chain recombines TRBV7-2 with TRBJ1-5; TRBD1 matches at 7 bases. With 6 bases clipped from V and 1 base from J, the junction kept 6 bases outside the gene matches. Germline lookup yields CDR1 SGHTA and CDR2 FQGNSA. CDR3 size: 15 residues. The chain's CDR3 is CASSRGTVSNQPQHF. CDR3 bases: TGTGCCAGCAGTAGGGGGACAGTAAGCAATCAGCCCCAGCATTTT.

The rearrangement uses TRBV9 and TRBJ2-1, with 8 bases aligning to TRBD2. In germline, CDR1 is SGDLS, CDR2 YYNGEE. The CDR3 has 17 amino acids. V lost 3 bases and J lost 0; bases outside the gene matches: 8. In nucleotides, the CDR3 is TGTGCCAGCAGCGCCTCCGGACTAGCCTACTCCTACAATGAGCAGTTCTTC. This translates into CASSASGLAYSYNEQFF.

V and J are TRBV6-1 and TRBJ2-4; 8 bases agree with TRBD2. Germline assignment: CDR1 MNHNS and CDR2 SASEGT. The CDR3 extends over 15 amino acids. J was trimmed by 0 bases and V by 8 bases; bases with no gene match: 6. The CDR3 DNA reads as TGTGCCAGCTTACTAAGCGGGAGAGCCAAAAACATTCAGTACTTC. This gives the protein CASLLSGRAKNIQYF.

The chain has TRBV5-1 and TRBJ1-2; D remains unclear. The CDR3 is 12 residues long. CDR1 and CDR2 (germline): SGHRS, YFSETQ. V lost 0 bases and J lost 10, with 10 bases in between. The CDR3, as DNA: TGCGCCAGCAGCTTGGAGTTTCGGGACTACACCTTC. It yields the protein CASSLEFRDYTF.

This clone was recorded a few times. This chain links TRBV6-1 with TRBJ2-1; no clear D gene. The CDR3 sequence is 14 residues long. The germline V and J ends were trimmed by 2 bases and 0 bases, with 5 bases remaining between them. The germline gives CDR1 MNHNS, CDR2 SASEGT. CDR3 nucleotide sequence: TGTGCCAGCAGTGAACAGTACTCCTACAATGAGCAGTTCTTC. This sequence encodes CASSEQYSYNEQFF.

This clone has only one observation. The J gene is TRBJ2-3, the V gene TRBV9, with TRBD2 identical over 7 bases. Germline assignment: CDR1 SGDLS and CDR2 YYNGEE. The CDR3 covers 16 residues. V was clipped by 3 bases and J by 4 bases; unmatched bases: 11. CDR3 in DNA: TGTGCCAGCAGCGCTCTAGGTCTAGCGGATGCAGATACGCAGTATTTT. This gives the protein CASSALGLADADTQYF.

The chain combines TRBV5-4 with TRBJ2-5; 7 bases align to TRBD1. TRBJ2-7 matches the DNA end more closely, so the J call is doubtful. The CDR3 totals 15 residues. CDR1 is SGHNT and CDR2 is YYREEE in the germline V gene (reference sequence). The CDR3, as DNA: TGTGCCAGCAGCAATAGACAGGGTTCGCTCGACGAGCAGTACTTC. As protein: CASSNRQGSLDEQYF.